This T cell receptor beta chain was retrieved from a study of T cell responses to AZD1222 COVID-19 vaccine. With respect to this clone: Its target is unknown.

The method was immunoSEQ multiplex PCR; TCRdb's version includes in-frame clones alone and lacks a portion of them. Among under 95,000 clones listed, more than 70% were seen once. Study-wide results and limits: Nearly half of spike-specific TCRs reportedly target unmutated variant regions. No repertoire was sampled before or during the peak T cell response, only after it. Only six or seven AZD1222 recipients tested seropositive at baseline.

Germline CDR1 reads MGHRA; CDR2 reads YSYEKL. This CDR3 is built from 15 residues. The germline V and J ends were trimmed by 1 base and 2 bases, with 10 bases remaining between them. The receptor's source is an adult who received the AZD1222 COVID-19 vaccine. The input for sequencing was peripheral blood, taken 28 days after the second AZD1222 dose. The chain carries TRBV4-1 and TRBJ2-3; no clear D gene. This CDR3 reads CASSQVGFNTDTQYF. CDR3 coding DNA: TGCGCCAGCAGCCAAGTTGGGTTTAACACAGATACGCAGTATTTT.